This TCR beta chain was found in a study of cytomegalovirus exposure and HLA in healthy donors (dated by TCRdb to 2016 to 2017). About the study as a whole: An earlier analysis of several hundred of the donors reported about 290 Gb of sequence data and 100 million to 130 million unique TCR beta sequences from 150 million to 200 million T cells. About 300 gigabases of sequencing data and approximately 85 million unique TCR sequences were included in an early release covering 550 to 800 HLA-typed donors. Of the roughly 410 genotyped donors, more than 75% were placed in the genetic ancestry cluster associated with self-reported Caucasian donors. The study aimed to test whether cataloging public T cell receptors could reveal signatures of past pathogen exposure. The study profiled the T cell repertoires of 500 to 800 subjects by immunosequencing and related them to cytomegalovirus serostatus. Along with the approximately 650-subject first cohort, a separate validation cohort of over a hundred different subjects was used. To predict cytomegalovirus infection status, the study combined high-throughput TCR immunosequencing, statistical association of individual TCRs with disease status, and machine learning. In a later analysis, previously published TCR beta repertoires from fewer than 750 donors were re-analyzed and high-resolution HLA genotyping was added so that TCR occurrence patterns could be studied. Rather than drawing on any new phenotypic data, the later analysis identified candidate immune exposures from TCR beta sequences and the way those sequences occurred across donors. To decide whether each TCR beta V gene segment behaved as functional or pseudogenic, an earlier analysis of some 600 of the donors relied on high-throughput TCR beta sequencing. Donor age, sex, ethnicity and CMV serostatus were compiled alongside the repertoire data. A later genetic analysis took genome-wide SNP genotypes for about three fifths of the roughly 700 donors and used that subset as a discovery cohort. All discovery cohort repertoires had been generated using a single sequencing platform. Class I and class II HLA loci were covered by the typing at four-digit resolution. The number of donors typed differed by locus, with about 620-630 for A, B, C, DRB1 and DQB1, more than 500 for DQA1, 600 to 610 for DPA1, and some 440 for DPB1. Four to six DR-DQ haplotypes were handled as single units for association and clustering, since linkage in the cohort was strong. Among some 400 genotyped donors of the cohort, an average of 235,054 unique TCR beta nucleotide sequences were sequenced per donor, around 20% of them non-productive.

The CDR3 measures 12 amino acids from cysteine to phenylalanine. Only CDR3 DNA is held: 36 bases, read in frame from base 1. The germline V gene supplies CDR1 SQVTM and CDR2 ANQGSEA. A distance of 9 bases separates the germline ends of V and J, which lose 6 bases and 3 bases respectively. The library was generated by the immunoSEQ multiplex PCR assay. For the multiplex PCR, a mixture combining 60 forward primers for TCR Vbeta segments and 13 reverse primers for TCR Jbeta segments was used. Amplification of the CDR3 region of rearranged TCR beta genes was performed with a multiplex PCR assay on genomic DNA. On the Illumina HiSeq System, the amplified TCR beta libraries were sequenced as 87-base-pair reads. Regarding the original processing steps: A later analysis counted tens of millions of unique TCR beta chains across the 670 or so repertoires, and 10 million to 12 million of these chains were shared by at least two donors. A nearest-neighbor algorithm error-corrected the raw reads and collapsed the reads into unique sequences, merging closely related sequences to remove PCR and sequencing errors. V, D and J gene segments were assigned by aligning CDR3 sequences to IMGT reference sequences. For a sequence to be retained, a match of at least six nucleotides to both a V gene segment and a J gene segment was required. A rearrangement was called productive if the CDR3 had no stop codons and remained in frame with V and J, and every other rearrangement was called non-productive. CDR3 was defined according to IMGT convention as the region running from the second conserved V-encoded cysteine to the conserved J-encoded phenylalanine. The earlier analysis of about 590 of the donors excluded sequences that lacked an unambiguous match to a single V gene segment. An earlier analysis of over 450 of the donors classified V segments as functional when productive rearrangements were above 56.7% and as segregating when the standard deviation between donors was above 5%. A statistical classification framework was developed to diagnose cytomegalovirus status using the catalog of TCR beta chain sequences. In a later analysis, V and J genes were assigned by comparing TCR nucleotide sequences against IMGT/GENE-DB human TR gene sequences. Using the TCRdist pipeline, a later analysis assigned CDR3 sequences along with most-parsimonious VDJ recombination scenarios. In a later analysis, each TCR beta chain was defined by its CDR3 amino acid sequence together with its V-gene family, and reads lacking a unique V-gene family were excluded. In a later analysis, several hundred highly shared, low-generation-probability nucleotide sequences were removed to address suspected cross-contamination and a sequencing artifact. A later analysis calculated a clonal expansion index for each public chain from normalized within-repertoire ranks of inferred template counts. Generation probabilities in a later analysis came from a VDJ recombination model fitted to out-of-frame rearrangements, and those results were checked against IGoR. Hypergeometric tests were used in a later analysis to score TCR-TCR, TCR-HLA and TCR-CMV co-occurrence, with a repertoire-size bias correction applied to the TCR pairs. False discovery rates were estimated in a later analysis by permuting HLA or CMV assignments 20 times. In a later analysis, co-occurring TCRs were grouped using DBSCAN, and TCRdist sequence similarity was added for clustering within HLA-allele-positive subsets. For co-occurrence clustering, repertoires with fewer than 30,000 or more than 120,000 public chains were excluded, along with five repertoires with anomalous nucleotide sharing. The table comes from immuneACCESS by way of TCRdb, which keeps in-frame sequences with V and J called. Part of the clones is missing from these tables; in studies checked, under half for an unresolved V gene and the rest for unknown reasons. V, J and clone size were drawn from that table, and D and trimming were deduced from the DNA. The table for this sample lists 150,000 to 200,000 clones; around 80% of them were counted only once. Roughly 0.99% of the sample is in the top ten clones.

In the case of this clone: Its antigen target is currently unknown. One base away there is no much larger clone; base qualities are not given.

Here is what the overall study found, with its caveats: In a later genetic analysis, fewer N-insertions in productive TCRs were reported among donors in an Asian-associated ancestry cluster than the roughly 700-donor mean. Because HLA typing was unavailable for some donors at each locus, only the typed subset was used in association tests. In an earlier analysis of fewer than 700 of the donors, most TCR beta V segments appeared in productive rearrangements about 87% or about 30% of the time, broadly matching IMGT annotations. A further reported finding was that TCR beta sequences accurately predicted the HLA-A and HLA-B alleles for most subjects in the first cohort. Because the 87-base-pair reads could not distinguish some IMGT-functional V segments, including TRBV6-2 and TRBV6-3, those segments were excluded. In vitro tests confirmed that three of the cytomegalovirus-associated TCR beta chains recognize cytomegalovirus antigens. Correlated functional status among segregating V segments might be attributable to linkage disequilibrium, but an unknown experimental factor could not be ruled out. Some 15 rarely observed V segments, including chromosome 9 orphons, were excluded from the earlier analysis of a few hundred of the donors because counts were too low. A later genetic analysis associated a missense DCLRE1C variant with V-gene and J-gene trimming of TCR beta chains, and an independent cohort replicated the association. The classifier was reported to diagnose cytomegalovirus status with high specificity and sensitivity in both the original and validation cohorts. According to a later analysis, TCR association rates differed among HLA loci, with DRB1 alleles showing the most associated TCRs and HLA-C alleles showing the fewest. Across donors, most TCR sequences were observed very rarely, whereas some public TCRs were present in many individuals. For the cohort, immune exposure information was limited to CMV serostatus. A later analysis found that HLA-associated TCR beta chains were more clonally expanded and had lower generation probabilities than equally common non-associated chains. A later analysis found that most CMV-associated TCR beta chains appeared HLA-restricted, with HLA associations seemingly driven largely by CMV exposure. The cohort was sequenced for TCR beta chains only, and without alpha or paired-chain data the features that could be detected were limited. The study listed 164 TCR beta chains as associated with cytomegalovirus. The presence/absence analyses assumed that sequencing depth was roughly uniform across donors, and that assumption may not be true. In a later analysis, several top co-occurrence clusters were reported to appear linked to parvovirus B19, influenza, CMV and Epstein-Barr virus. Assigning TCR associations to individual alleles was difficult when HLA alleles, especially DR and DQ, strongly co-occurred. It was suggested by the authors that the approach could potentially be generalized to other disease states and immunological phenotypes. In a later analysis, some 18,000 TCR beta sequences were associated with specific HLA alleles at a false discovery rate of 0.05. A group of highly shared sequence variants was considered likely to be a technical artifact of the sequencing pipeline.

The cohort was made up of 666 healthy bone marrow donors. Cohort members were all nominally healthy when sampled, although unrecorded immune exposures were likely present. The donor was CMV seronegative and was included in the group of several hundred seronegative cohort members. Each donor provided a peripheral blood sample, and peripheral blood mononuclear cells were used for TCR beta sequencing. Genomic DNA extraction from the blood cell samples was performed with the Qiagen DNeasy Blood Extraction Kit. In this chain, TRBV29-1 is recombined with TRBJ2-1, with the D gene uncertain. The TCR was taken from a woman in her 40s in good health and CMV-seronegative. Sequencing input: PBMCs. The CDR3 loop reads CSVRPSYNEQFF. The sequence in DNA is TGCAGCGTCCGGCCTAGCTACAATGAGCAGTTCTTC.